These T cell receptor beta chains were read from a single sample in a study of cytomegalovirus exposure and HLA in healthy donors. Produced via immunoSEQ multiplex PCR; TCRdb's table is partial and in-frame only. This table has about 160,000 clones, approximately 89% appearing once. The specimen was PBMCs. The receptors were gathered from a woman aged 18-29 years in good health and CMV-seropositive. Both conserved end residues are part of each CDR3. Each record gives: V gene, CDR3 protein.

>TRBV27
CASRRGPPYGYTF
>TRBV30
CAWTEPNYGYTF
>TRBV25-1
CASYNTGELFF
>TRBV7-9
CASSPRGQSEAFF
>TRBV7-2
CASSLVTGFGYTF
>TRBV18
CASSRDSSEKLFF
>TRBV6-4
CASSDGGSDTQYF
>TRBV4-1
CASSRQSGGVEKLFF
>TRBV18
CASSQQQGKNTEAFF
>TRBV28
CASSSTGGAGGYTF
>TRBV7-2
CASSFAPGLAVDEQFF
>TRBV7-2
CASSFSGPNYEQYF
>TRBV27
CASSLRTGWGNTEAFF
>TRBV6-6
CASSSPSGAETQYF
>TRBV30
CAWSVTWRGGEKLFF
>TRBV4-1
CASSYPVGEGHGDPYEQYF
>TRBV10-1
CASSVAGGDTDTQYF
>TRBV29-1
CSAARGQYEKLFF
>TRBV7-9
CASSFPQGVRGYEQYF
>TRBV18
CASSPARERTREQFF
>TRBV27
CASIPSGKYNEQFF
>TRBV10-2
CAEPDTQYF
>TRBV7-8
CASSPPVFTRGQYF
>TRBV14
CASSQDRLLAGTGEQFF
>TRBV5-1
CASSGQGPQETQYF
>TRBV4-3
CASSQSWTATIYEQYF
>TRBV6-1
CASSEQAGSGLYNEQFF
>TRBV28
CASSLGGTGIVGYTF
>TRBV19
CASSIRATNEKLFF
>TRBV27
CASSSQGSQSYEQYF